This T cell receptor beta chain was observed in a study of blood T cell repertoires in COVID-19 (dated by TCRdb to 2020 to 2021). General notes on the study: Samples covering the acute and convalescent phases of COVID-19 were provided by collaborators in the United States, Italy and Spain. The samples were drawn from two sources: the first 160 participants of the ongoing ImmuneRACE study, and over 950 subjects contributed by 6 global collaborators. The sample metadata nearly always contained a de-identified subject ID, COVID-19 status, age in years and sex. Subjects who had been exposed to COVID-19, were actively infected with it, or had recovered from it provided the deeply sampled blood TCRbeta repertoires that made up the dataset. The prospective study material was composed of cDNA or gDNA derived from T cells, B-cell-depleted T cells, or PBMCs. The repertoires were released in a freely available public database intended as a resource for research on the immune response to SARS-CoV-2. Where available, HLA class I and class II types were taken from metadata supplied by the sample provider and were not determined by assay-based typing.

The CDR3 length equals 11 residues, ends included. With regard to this clone: Its specific antigen is unknown. Since the CDR3 does not end with the conserved phenylalanine or tryptophan, this likely comes from a read error. Because the CDR3's place on the DNA is in doubt, the DNA is left out and the CDR3 is given as listed by TCRdb.

Each collaborating institution followed its own protocols to collect whole blood in K2EDTA tubes. For TCRbeta analysis, collaborator samples were shipped as frozen whole blood, as isolated PBMCs, or as DNA extracted from either sample type. Overall study outcomes, separate from this receptor: The quantity of clinical and demographic metadata differed by source and by participant and was supplied without curation.

TCRbeta CDR3 regions were amplified from genomic DNA by means of the immunoSEQ Assay, a bias-controlled multiplex PCR. The original methods were these. Nucleated cell counts per sample were estimated from amplification of reference gene primers within the assay. To quantify the absolute abundance of each unique TCRbeta CDR3 rearrangement, sequence reads were collapsed and filtered. For each sample, productive Simpson clonality was calculated as the square root of Simpson's diversity index over productive rearrangements. This immuneACCESS table, as held by TCRdb, lists in-frame sequences with V and J called but not all clones. Of the missing ones, under half trace to an unresolved V gene in checked studies; the others have no known cause. That table gives V, J and clone size, and the DNA gave D and trimming. The sample data list roughly 79,000 clones, and 84% of these were observed just once. 3.5% of the sample goes to the ten largest clones.

The sample consisted of peripheral blood. This clonotype originated in a man aged 50 to 59 with acute or convalescent COVID-19. The rearrangement joined TRBV12-3 or TRBV12-4 to TRBJ2-3; no check of the table's D call, TRBD2, against the DNA was made. The CDR3 loop reads CASSQRLAGGP.